This T cell receptor (beta chain) originates from a study of identical twins (dated by TCRdb to about 2016). In the study overall: The study deep-sequenced TCR alpha and beta repertoires from monozygotic twins, unrelated adults of various ages and cord blood to test whether fetal clonotypes persist. To rule out contamination, the twin experiments were replicated at different times with different library preparation protocols.

CDR1 is given as DFQATT and CDR2 as SNEGSKA, both from the germline V gene (reference sequence). Trimming removed 6 bases from V and 0 bases from J, leaving 15 bases between the germline ends. The CDR3 numbers 15 residues from cysteine through phenylalanine. The kept DNA is CDR3 alone, 45 bases in frame from the first base. Details on this clonotype: Its antigen specificity is not known. Base qualities are not provided; no much larger clone lies one nucleotide away.

The library was built by means of 5' RACE. Instrument on record: Illumina HiSeq 2000. Template switching introduced a universal primer binding site; the final cDNA contained a unique molecular identifier, enabling accurate counting of TCR cDNA molecules. First-strand cDNA for TCR alpha and beta chains was synthesized from specific primers in the conserved constant-segment region. To control for contamination, every cDNA library carried two barcodes: a SMART-Mk sample barcode plus Illumina barcodes. TruSeq adapter sequences along with Illumina sample barcodes were introduced in two successive PCR steps. The TCR alpha and beta cDNA libraries were sequenced on the Illumina HiSeq platform using custom primers. In the paper's pipeline: MiGEC processed the raw reads to extract unique molecular identifiers, while MiXCR was used to determine the CDR3 positions. Recombination models were inferred per individual with the repgenHMM and IGoR tools using an EM algorithm. The analysis of shared clonotypes was done with the tcR package in R, with sharing normalized by the product of cloneset sizes. To study raw recombination without the effects of thymic and clonal selection, out-of-frame nonproductive sequences were analyzed. TCRdb's own reprocessing of the public reads used fastp at Q25 and MiXCR and kept productive beta chains. Rows matching on CDR3 protein sequence are summarized as one entry with the most common DNA and genes. The V and J calls, along with clone size, are taken from TCRdb and not from the paper's own processing. The sample profile shows some 760,000 distinct CDR3 sequences; over 15% of them were found once. Around 13% of the sample goes to the ten largest clones.

Results and caveats for the whole study, not just this receptor: Compared with coincidental sharing between unrelated individuals, out-of-frame TCR alpha sequences shared between twins had an excess of sequences with low generation probability. Conclusions relied on cross-sectional statistical analysis, since the same donors could not be followed over many years. Abundant cord blood beta clonotypes had fewer insertions, young adult naive repertoires showed a similar but weaker trend, and memory repertoires showed no such trend. Recombination models systematically underestimated out-of-frame TCR alpha sharing in monozygotic twins but agreed with sharing between unrelated individuals. In beta out-of-frame sequences, excess twin sharing was weaker, because having fewer shared sequences lowered the signal-to-noise ratio. Zero-insertion analyses could be partly confounded by invariant T cells such as MAIT and iNKT, although diverse VJ usage argued against such confounding for most clonotypes.

Every donor in the study was a healthy Caucasian. Three pairs of female monozygotic twins, all aged roughly 18 to 29 years, made up the twin cohort. The RNA used for TCR libraries was isolated from peripheral blood mononuclear cells. These data are also associated with another study on T cells expressing NK-cell markers. Reported in the second study: Three sorted T-cell subsets (CD3+CD56+NKG2C+, CD3+CD56+NKG2C- and CD3+CD56-NKG2C+) from several donors had their TCR beta-chain repertoires profiled. Of the eight sequenced donors, seven were found to be HCMV-seropositive and one was found to be HCMV-seronegative. In several experiments an anti-gammadeltaTCR antibody was added to restrict sorting to alphabetaTCR-expressing T cells. In roughly 6 donors, the dominant CD3+CD56+NKG2C+ clonotypes were found to rank among the top 10 CD8+ clonotypes and to make up roughly 1.0-7.0% of CD8+ T cells. Those dominant clonotypes were again the most abundant among CD3+CD56-NKG2C+ cells in a handful of donors, at roughly 25-60.1%. Whether the expanded NKG2C-expressing T cell clones were specific for HCMV antigens was left unclear. The eight sequenced donors were randomly selected healthy volunteers, three men and five women. HCMV serostatus was determined by detecting HCMV-specific IgG in serum with a commercial ELISA kit. For roughly 6 donors, bulk peripheral blood T-cell repertoires were additionally sequenced from unsorted PBMC. MIGEC was used to demultiplex reads and group the reads by UMI, and MiTCR was used to assemble and quantify clonotypes. Only TCR cDNA sequences supported by at least two reads were kept to exclude erroneous sequences. The tcR package was used for downstream repertoire analysis, with clonotypes matched between fractions based on CDR3 nucleotide sequence plus V segment. Antigen specificity was annotated against VDJdb with VDJmatch, allowing one amino acid substitution in CDR3.

This TCR derives from a woman under 30 in good health. The sequencing sample was made of PBMCs. The V gene is TRBV20-1 and the J gene is TRBJ2-1; the D gene assignment is perhaps TRBD1 or TRBD2, with each matching 6 bases. The base sequence is TGCAGTGCCCCGGGGGCCCGAAGCTCCTACAATGAGCAGTTCTTC. This gives the protein CSAPGARSSYNEQFF.